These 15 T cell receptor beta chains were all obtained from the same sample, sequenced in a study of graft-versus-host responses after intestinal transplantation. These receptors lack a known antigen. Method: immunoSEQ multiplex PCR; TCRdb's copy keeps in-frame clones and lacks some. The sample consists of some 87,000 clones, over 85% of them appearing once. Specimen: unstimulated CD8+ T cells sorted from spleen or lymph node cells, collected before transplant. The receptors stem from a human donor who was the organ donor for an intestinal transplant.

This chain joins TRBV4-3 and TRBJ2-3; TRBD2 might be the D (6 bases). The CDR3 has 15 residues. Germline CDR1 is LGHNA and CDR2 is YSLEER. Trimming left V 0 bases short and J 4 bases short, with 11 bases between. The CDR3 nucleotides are TGCGCCAGCAGCCAAGATTTCGGGGGAGCAGATACGCAGTATTTT. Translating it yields CASSQDFGGADTQYF.

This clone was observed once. This CDR3 is CASSSNSYEQYF. The CDR3 DNA reads as TGTGCCAGCAGCTCAAACAGCTACGAGCAGTACTTC. The chain links TRBV7-8 to TRBJ2-7; D ambiguous. V was pared by 4 bases and J by 3 bases, with 7 bases between. This CDR3 comprises 12 residues. Germline V gene sequence: CDR1 SGHVS, CDR2 FQNEAQ.

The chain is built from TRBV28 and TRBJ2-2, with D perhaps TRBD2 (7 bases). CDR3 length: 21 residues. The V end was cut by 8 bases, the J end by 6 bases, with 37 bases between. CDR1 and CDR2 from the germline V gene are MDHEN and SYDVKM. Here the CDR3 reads CASGPLGPSLRGPSSAGELFF. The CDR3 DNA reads TGTGCCAGCGGGCCATTGGGGCCTAGCTTGCGGGGGCCGTCAAGCGCCGGGGAGCTGTTTTTT.

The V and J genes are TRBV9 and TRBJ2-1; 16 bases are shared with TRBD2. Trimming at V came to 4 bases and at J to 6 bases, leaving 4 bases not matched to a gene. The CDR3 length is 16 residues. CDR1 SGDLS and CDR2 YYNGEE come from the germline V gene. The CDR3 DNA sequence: TGTGCCAGCAGCCCCGGGACTAGCGGGGGGGCCAATGAGCAGTTCTTC. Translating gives CASSPGTSGGANEQFF.

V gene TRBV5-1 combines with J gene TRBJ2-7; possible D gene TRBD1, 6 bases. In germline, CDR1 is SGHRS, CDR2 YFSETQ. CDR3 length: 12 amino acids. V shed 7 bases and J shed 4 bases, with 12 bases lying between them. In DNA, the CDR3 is TGCGCCAGCCGGGGACACCAGTACGAGCAGTACTTC. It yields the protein CASRGHQYEQYF.

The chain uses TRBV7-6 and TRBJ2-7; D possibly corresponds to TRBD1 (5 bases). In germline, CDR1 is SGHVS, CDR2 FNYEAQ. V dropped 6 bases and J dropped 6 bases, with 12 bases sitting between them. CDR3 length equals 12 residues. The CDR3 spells CASRGLGSEQYF. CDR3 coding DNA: TGTGCCAGCAGGGGGCTCGGGTCCGAGCAGTACTTC.

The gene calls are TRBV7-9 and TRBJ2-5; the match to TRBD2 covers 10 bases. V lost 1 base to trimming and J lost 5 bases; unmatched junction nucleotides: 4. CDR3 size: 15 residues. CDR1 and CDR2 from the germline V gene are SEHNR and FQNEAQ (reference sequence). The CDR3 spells CASSLDGSGGETQYF. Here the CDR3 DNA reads TGTGCCAGCAGCTTAGACGGTAGCGGGGGGGAGACCCAGTACTTC.

The CDR3 sequence is CASSLGTSGGYEQYF. CDR3 coding DNA: TGTGCCAGCAGCTTAGGTACTAGCGGGGGATACGAGCAGTACTTC. The chain has TRBV7-9 and TRBJ2-7; 11 nucleotides match TRBD2. The CDR3 extends over 15 amino acids. Trimming at V came to 1 base and at J to 4 bases, leaving 3 bases not matched to a gene. Looked up from germline, CDR1 is SEHNR and CDR2 is FQNEAQ (reference sequence).

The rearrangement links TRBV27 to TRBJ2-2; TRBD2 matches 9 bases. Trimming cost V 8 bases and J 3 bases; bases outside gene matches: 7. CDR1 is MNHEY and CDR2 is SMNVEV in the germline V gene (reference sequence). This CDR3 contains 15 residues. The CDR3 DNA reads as TGTGCCAGCCGCGACCGACTAGCGGACACCGGGGAGCTGTTTTTT. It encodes CASRDRLADTGELFF.

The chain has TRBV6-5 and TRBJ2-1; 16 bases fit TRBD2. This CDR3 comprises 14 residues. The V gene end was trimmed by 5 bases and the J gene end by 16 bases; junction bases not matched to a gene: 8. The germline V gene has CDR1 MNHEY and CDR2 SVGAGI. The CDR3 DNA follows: TGTGCCAGCAGTCCGGGACTAGCGGGAGGGCCTCAATTCTTC. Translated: CASSPGLAGGPQFF.

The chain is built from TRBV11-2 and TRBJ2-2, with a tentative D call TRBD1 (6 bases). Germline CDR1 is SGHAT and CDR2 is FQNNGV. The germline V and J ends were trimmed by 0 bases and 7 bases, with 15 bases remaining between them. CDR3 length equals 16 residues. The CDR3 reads CASSLEGYRVGGELFF. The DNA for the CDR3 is TGTGCCAGCAGCTTAGAGGGGTACAGGGTCGGCGGGGAGCTGTTTTTT.

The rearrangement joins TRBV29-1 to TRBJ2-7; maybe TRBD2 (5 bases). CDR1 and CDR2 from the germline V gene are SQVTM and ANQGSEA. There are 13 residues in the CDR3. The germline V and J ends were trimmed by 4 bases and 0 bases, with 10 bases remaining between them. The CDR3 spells CSVVFGNSYEQYF. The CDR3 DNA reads TGCAGCGTTGTCTTCGGGAACTCCTACGAGCAGTACTTC.

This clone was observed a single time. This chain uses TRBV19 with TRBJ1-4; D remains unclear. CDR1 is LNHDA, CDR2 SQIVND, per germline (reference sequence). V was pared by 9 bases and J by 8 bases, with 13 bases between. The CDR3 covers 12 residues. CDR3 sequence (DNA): TGTGCCAGCGGGGTTACGGGGGAAAAACTGTTTTTT. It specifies CASGVTGEKLFF.

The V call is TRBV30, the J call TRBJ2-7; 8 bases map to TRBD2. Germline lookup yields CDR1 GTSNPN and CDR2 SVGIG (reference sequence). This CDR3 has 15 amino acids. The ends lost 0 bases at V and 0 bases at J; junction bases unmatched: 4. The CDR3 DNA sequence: TGTGCCTGGAGTGTACTTAGCGGGGCCTCCTACGAGCAGTACTTC. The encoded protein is CAWSVLSGASYEQYF.

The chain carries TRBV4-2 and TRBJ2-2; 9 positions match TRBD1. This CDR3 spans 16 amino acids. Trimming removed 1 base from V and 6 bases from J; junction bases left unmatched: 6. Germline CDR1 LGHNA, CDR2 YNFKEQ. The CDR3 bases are TGTGCCAGCAGCCAAGTGGGACAGGGAGGGCCCGGGGAGCTGTTTTTT. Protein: CASSQVGQGGPGELFF.